This entry describes one TCR beta chain. The antigen is undetermined. Primers for the PCR totalled 60 Vbeta and 13 Jbeta. TCRdb's copy holds only in-frame clones and misses some; the assay was immunoSEQ multiplex PCR. The sample yields some 220,000 clones, just over 75% seen once. The sample originates from a study of cytomegalovirus exposure and HLA in healthy donors. The CDR3 is made up of 16 amino acids. Between the trimmed V and J ends, which lost 3 bases and 1 base, there was a span of 15 bases. The V gene's germline CDR1 is SGHRS and CDR2 YFSETQ. Study-wide findings and caveats: Later on, an analysis tied 18,000 or so TCR beta sequences to HLA alleles at 0.05 false discovery rate. Rarity held for most TCR sequences, but there were some public TCRs that occurred in many donors. Common viral pathogens (according to a later analysis) appeared linked to several of the most significant clusters.

The chain carries TRBV5-1 and TRBJ2-3; D is perhaps TRBD2 (5 bases). This TCR derives from an older woman in good health and CMV-seropositive. Sequenced sample: PBMCs. CDR3 in amino acids: CASSSAVRDRTDTQYF. CDR3 coding DNA: TGCGCCAGCAGCTCGGCAGTCCGGGATCGCACAGATACGCAGTATTTT.